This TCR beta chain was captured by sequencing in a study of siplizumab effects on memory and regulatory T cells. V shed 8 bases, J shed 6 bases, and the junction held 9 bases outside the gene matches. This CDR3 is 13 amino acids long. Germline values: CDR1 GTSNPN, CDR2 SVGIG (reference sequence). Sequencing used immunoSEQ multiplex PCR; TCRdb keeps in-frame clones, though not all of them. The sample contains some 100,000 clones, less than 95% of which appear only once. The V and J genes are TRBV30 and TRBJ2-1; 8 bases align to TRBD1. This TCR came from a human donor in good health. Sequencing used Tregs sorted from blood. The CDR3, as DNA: TGTGCCCTAACAGGGGGTTTCAGCAATGAGCAGTTCTTC. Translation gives CALTGGFSNEQFF.